These 7 T cell receptor beta chains originate from one sample sequenced in a study of shared clonotypes between healthy human individuals. The table came from immunoSEQ multiplex PCR; TCRdb's copy has only in-frame clones and leaves some out. The sample lists 650,000 to 750,000 clones, about two thirds occurring once. Sequencing input: memory CD4+ T cells sorted from blood. Noted subset: CD45RA-negative fraction. The receptors here all came from a woman under 40 in good health.

The V gene is TRBV9, the J gene TRBJ2-3, with 9 bases that match TRBD2. V lost 4 bases, J lost 2 bases, and 2 bases stayed unmatched. Germline CDR1 is SGDLS and CDR2 is YYNGEE. This CDR3 has 14 residues. The CDR3: CASSLAGTTDTQYF. CDR3 nucleotides: TGTGCCAGCAGCCTAGCGGGGACCACAGATACGCAGTATTTT.

The rearrangement joins TRBV5-1 to TRBJ1-1; D uncertain. The V gene lost 4 bases and the J gene lost 2 bases, with 9 bases spanning the gap. The CDR3 totals 13 residues. The V gene's germline CDR1 is SGHRS and CDR2 YFSETQ. CDR3 loop: CASSEDGNTEAFF. The CDR3 DNA reads TGCGCCAGCAGCGAGGACGGTAACACTGAAGCTTTCTTT.

The J gene is TRBJ2-2, the V gene TRBV18; weak D call: TRBD1 (6 bases). Trimming shortened V by 2 bases and J by 0 bases, and 7 bases separated the two germline ends. The length of the CDR3 is 15 residues. Germline V gene sequence: CDR1 KGHSH, CDR2 LQKENI. The CDR3 spells CASSPGTPNTGELFF. As DNA, the CDR3 is TGTGCCAGCTCACCAGGGACACCGAACACCGGGGAGCTGTTTTTT.

The chain couples TRBV7-3 to TRBJ2-2; 12 nucleotides align to TRBD2. Germline CDR1 is SGHTA and CDR2 is FQGTGA. The CDR3 is 19 residues long. With V trimmed by 5 bases and J by 4 bases, 14 bases remained unmatched. The DNA for the CDR3 is TGTGCCAGCAGCAATCCGTCGGGCCTAGCGGGAGGGGCCACCGGGGAGCTGTTTTTT. It codes for CASSNPSGLAGGATGELFF.

The rearrangement links TRBV5-1 to TRBJ2-7, with 7 bases that match TRBD2. J gave up 2 bases and V 4 bases, and 3 bases lay outside the gene matches. This CDR3 contains 13 residues. CDR1 and CDR2 from the germline V gene are SGHRS and YFSETQ. CDR3 residues: CASSHGTTYEQYF. CDR3 sequence (DNA): TGCGCCAGCAGCCACGGGACTACCTACGAGCAGTACTTC.

The rearrangement joins TRBV6-5 to TRBJ2-1; D assignment may be TRBD1 or TRBD2 (5 bases each). Trimming shortened V by 7 bases and J by 12 bases, and 13 bases separated the two germline ends. This CDR3 is built from 11 residues. The germline V gene has CDR1 MNHEY and CDR2 SVGAGI. CDR3 protein: CASTGTSGQFF. The CDR3 bases are TGTGCCAGCACCGGGACCTCCGGGCAGTTCTTC.

J is TRBJ2-7 and V is TRBV9; no firm D call. The CDR3 is 12 amino acids. The V gene lost 7 bases and the J gene lost 7 bases, with 15 bases spanning the gap. Germline V gene lookup returns CDR1 SGDLS and CDR2 YYNGEE. Written as DNA, the CDR3 is TGTGCCAGCGGCTTGACTCCCGGGGAGCAGTACTTC. This codes for CASGLTPGEQYF.